The 20 T cell receptor beta chains presented below share a single source sample, sequenced in a study of PD-1 blockade in classical Hodgkin lymphoma. TCRdb keeps only in-frame clones here, not all; method: immunoSEQ multiplex PCR. The sample carries tens of thousands of clones, approximately 91% recorded once. Time point specified: newly diagnosed, previously untreated cHL patient sample. Material: peripheral blood mononuclear cells (PBMCs). The source of these receptors is a human donor with classical Hodgkin lymphoma.

This chain connects TRBV10-1 to TRBJ1-1; no clear D gene. V lost 7 bases and J lost 5, with 14 bases in between. The CDR3 runs 13 residues. The germline gives CDR1 WNHNN, CDR2 SYGVQD (reference sequence). Here the CDR3 reads CASKDSEETEAFF. CDR3 DNA: TGCGCCAGCAAAGATTCAGAAGAGACTGAAGCTTTCTTT.

The V gene is TRBV19, the J gene TRBJ2-3; no reliable D call. This CDR3 is built from 14 residues. Looked up from germline, CDR1 is LNHDA and CDR2 is SQIVND (reference sequence). V was cut by 1 base and J by 2 bases, with 7 bases left in between. CDR3 in amino acids: CASSIGVHTDTQYF. The CDR3 DNA reads as TGTGCCAGTAGTATAGGGGTTCACACAGATACGCAGTATTTT. Using reference TRBV19 and TRBJ2-3 for the parts outside the CDR3, the full variable domain is DGGITQSPKYLFRKEGQNVTLSCEQNLNHDAMYWYRQDPGQGLRLIYYSQIVNDFQKGDIAEGYSVSREKKESFPLTVTSAQKNPTAFYLCASSIGVHTDTQYFGPGTRLTVL.

This clone has only one observation. The chain couples TRBV5-1 to TRBJ2-1; TRBD2 matches at 10 bases. V trimming: 3 bases; J trimming: 0 bases; junction bases outside the gene matches: 6. Germline-derived CDR1 and CDR2 are SGHRS and YFSETQ. This CDR3 region has 17 residues. The CDR3 reads CASSSWTSGSSYNEQFF. The CDR3 nucleotides read TGCGCCAGCAGCTCCTGGACTAGCGGTAGCTCCTACAATGAGCAGTTCTTC.

The CDR3 is CASSHSQGWVNQPQHF. CDR3 DNA: TGTGCCAGCAGCCATTCCCAGGGTTGGGTCAATCAGCCCCAGCATTTT. The chain uses TRBV28 and TRBJ1-5, with D maybe TRBD1 (5 bases). From germline, CDR1 is MDHEN and CDR2 SYDVKM. CDR3 length: 16 residues. Trimming cost V 6 bases and J 3 bases, with 18 bases left between them.

V and J are TRBV19 and TRBJ2-1; D is possibly TRBD1 or TRBD2 (5 bases each). Deletions cut 6 bases from V and 1 base from J, with 16 bases between. The CDR3 covers 16 residues. Per the germline V gene, CDR1 is LNHDA and CDR2 is SQIVND (reference sequence). The CDR3 here is CASRESGTSSYNEQFF. CDR3 in DNA: TGTGCCAGTAGAGAATCCGGGACGAGTTCCTACAATGAGCAGTTCTTC.

The chain has TRBV2 and TRBJ2-3; 7 bases align to TRBD2. V gave up 10 bases and J gave up 0 bases; unmatched junction bases: 10. The CDR3 runs to 15 residues. Germline assignment: CDR1 SNHLY and CDR2 FYNNEI. CDR3 loop: CATALLLASTDTQYF. For the CDR3, the DNA is TGTGCCACCGCCCTTCTACTAGCGAGCACAGATACGCAGTATTTT.

The chain employs TRBV7-9 and TRBJ2-4, with D unclear. V was cut by 1 base and J by 0 bases, with 16 bases left in between. Per the germline V gene, CDR1 is SEHNR and CDR2 is FQNEAQ (reference sequence). The CDR3 is 18 residues long. CDR3 DNA sequence: TGTGCCAGCAGCTTAGGAGGCCTGGGCCCGTCAGCCAAAAACATTCAGTACTTC. It codes for CASSLGGLGPSAKNIQYF.

This chain links TRBV13 with TRBJ2-1; weak D call: TRBD2 (5 bases). The germline V gene has CDR1 PRHDT and CDR2 FYEKMQ (reference sequence). The CDR3 runs 16 residues. Trimming removed 0 bases from V and 0 bases from J, with 9 bases in between. Here the CDR3 reads CASSLGRVRSYNEQFF. The CDR3 nucleotides read TGTGCCAGCAGCTTAGGGCGGGTTCGCTCCTACAATGAGCAGTTCTTC.

This clone has only one observation. V is TRBV27 and J is TRBJ2-5; the D is unclear. The length of the CDR3 is 15 residues. Germline assignment: CDR1 MNHEY and CDR2 SMNVEV (reference sequence). V was cut by 2 bases and J by 3 bases, with 13 bases left in between. CDR3 DNA sequence: TGTGCCAGCAGTTTACTCTTCGGCAGAGAAGAGACCCAGTACTTC. Translating it yields CASSLLFGREETQYF.

The chain couples TRBV7-9 to TRBJ2-1; 7 nucleotides agree with TRBD1. V lost 5 bases to trimming and J lost 5 bases; unmatched junction nucleotides: 9. In germline, CDR1 is SEHNR, CDR2 FQNEAQ (reference sequence). The CDR3 contains 15 residues. The CDR3 DNA is TGTGCCAGCAGCCTCCGGGACAGCAGAGACAATGAGCAGTTCTTC. This gives the protein CASSLRDSRDNEQFF. The variable domain in full, completed from reference TRBV7-9 and TRBJ2-1, reads DTGVSQNPRHKITKRGQNVTFRCDPISEHNRLYWYRQTLGQGPEFLTYFQNEAQLEKSRLLSDRFSAERPKGSFSTLEIQRTEQGDSAMYLCASSLRDSRDNEQFFGPGTRLTVL.

In this sample, this clone turned up once. The chain couples TRBV19 to TRBJ1-1; 8 bases line up with TRBD1. Losses at the gene ends were 2 bases for V and 3 bases for J; bases not matched to a gene: 5. Per germline, CDR1 LNHDA and CDR2 SQIVND (reference sequence). CDR3 length: 15 amino acids. CDR3 nucleotide sequence: TGTGCCAGTAGTATAACGGACAGGGAGGACACTGAAGCTTTCTTT. This encodes CASSITDREDTEAFF.

This chain connects TRBV20-1 to TRBJ1-1; D is unresolved. CDR1 DFQATT and CDR2 SNEGSKA come from the germline V gene (reference sequence). V shed 5 bases and J shed 6 bases, with 4 bases lying between them. The CDR3 is 9 amino acids. Here the CDR3 DNA reads TGCAGTGCTTTGCCTGAAGCTTTCTTT. The encoded protein is CSALPEAFF.

This clone occurred once. CDR3 DNA sequence: TGTGCTAGTGGTTTCGGCCGAAATCAGCCCCAGCATTTT. Amino acid sequence: CASGFGRNQPQHF. The rearrangement links TRBV12-5 to TRBJ1-5; the D is unclear. This CDR3 region has 13 residues. Germline values: CDR1 LGHNT, CDR2 FRNRAP. The V end was cut by 3 bases, the J end by 4 bases, with 7 bases between.

About this clone itself: The junction departs from germline at one end; a sequencing error may be responsible. This chain joins TRBV20-1 and TRBJ1-2; D is ambiguous. Germline lookup yields CDR1 DFQATT and CDR2 SNEGSKA (reference sequence). The CDR3 has 9 residues. The CDR3 nucleotides read TGCAGTGCGGAGACCGACTCTAGTTTC. Translated: CSAETDSSF.

CDR3 DNA sequence: TGTGCCAGCAGCTGGACAGGCTACGAGCAGTACTTC. It encodes CASSWTGYEQYF. V gene TRBV6-1 combines with J gene TRBJ2-7; 7 nucleotides line up with TRBD1. Germline CDR1 reads MNHNS; CDR2 reads SASEGT. The J segment lost 3 bases and the V segment lost 6 bases, leaving 2 bases of the junction unmatched. This CDR3 is 12 amino acids long.

The rearrangement uses TRBV6-6 and TRBJ2-3; D remains ambiguous. Trimming removed 7 bases from V and 2 bases from J, with 16 bases in between. This CDR3 is built from 15 residues. The germline V gene has CDR1 MNHNY and CDR2 SVGAGI (reference sequence). CDR3 sequence reads: CASMVASQVTDTQYF. CDR3 coding DNA: TGTGCCAGCATGGTTGCCAGCCAAGTCACAGATACGCAGTATTTT.

The rearrangement uses TRBV28 and TRBJ2-7, with D perhaps given as TRBD1 or TRBD2 (5 bases each). The germline V gene encodes CDR1 MDHEN and CDR2 SYDVKM. This CDR3 is 15 amino acids long. The V end lost 5 bases, the J end lost 0 bases, and 14 bases lay between the germline ends. CDR3 nucleotides: TGTGCCAGCAGTACCGCCGGGACGGTCTCCTACGAGCAGTACTTC. Translated, it gives CASSTAGTVSYEQYF.

CDR3 sequence: CASSLRIGDEQYV. The DNA for the CDR3 is TGCGCCAGCAGCTTAAGGATCGGGGATGAGCAGTACGTC. V usage is TRBV5-1 and J usage is TRBJ2-7; possibly TRBD2 for D (5 bases). Germline V gene sequence: CDR1 SGHRS, CDR2 YFSETQ. Trimming shortened V by 2 bases and J by 7 bases, and 13 bases separated the two germline ends. This CDR3 contains 13 residues.

V is TRBV2 and J is TRBJ1-4; D gene ambiguous. Per germline, CDR1 SNHLY and CDR2 FYNNEI. CDR3 length: 13 residues. V was clipped by 4 bases and J by 8 bases, with 11 bases between them. The CDR3 sequence is CASSGLGPEKLFF. In nucleotides, the CDR3 is TGTGCCAGCAGTGGCCTAGGGCCAGAAAAACTGTTTTTT.

This clone occurred once. CDR3 coding DNA: TGTGCCAGCAGCTTAGGGGAAAACTATGGCTACACCTTC. It is translated as CASSLGENYGYTF. The V gene is TRBV7-6, the J gene TRBJ1-2; D unclear. Germline CDR1 reads SGHVS; CDR2 reads FNYEAQ. CDR3 length equals 13 residues. V was trimmed by 1 base and J by 2 bases, leaving 5 bases between them.